This is a list of T cell receptor beta chains from one sample in a study of metastatic and nonmetastatic thyroid tumors. MiXCR re-clonotyped the PCR reads for TCRdb. The data hold about 39,000 clones, with roughly 19% observed a single time. The sequenced sample consisted of blood. The origin of the receptors is a female donor with papillary thyroid cancer or a benign thyroid nodule (not recorded which). Some clones in this sample may be carry-over from other donors' samples. CDR3s include the opening cysteine and the closing phenylalanine or tryptophan. The D gene is left open where the match is weak. A clone size is listed for some rows: how often the clone was seen (once, few, many), or a class if it is expanded.

cdr3_aa: CSGDTRTSGTYEQYF
cdr3_nt: TGCAGTGGGGATACTCGGACTAGCGGCACCTACGAGCAGTACTTC
v_call: TRBV20-1
j_call: TRBJ2-7
clone_size: many
d_call: TRBD2

cdr3_aa: CASRRDRGLDSPLHF
cdr3_nt: TGTGCCAGCAGAAGAGACAGGGGGCTGGACTCACCCCTCCACTTT
v_call: TRBV2
j_call: TRBJ1-6
clone_size: -
d_call: TRBD1

cdr3_aa: CAWSNIYTEAFF
cdr3_nt: TGTGCCTGGAGCAACATATACACTGAAGCTTTCTTT
v_call: TRBV30
j_call: TRBJ1-1
clone_size: many
d_call: -

cdr3_aa: CASKNSGSSYEQYF
cdr3_nt: TGTGCCAGCAAAAATAGCGGGAGCTCCTACGAGCAGTACTTC
v_call: TRBV6-1
j_call: TRBJ2-7
clone_size: many
d_call: TRBD2

cdr3_aa: CASRRGVFGEKLFF
cdr3_nt: TGTGCCAGCAGACGAGGGGTTTTCGGTGAAAAACTGTTTTTT
v_call: TRBV28
j_call: TRBJ1-4
clone_size: many
d_call: -

cdr3_aa: CATSDFGTGTATYNEQFF
cdr3_nt: TGTGCCACCAGTGATTTTGGGACCGGGACAGCGACCTACAATGAGCAGTTCTTC
v_call: TRBV24-1
j_call: TRBJ2-1
clone_size: many
d_call: TRBD1

cdr3_aa: CASIIFYEQYF
cdr3_nt: TGTGCCAGCATCATCTTCTACGAGCAGTACTTC
v_call: TRBV6-1
j_call: TRBJ2-7
clone_size: few
d_call: -

cdr3_aa: CAWSLLGNDKQYF
cdr3_nt: TGTGCCTGGAGCCTTTTGGGAAACGACAAGCAGTACTTC
v_call: TRBV30
j_call: TRBJ2-7
clone_size: -
d_call: -

cdr3_aa: CASSPRTGSYNEQFF
cdr3_nt: TGTGCCAGCAGCCCCCGGACAGGGTCCTACAATGAGCAGTTCTTC
v_call: TRBV7-3
j_call: TRBJ2-1
clone_size: -
d_call: TRBD1

cdr3_aa: CASSRGDRSYNSPLHF
cdr3_nt: TGTGCCAGCAGCCGAGGGGACAGATCCTATAATTCACCCCTCCACTTT
v_call: TRBV11-2
j_call: TRBJ1-6
clone_size: -
d_call: TRBD1

cdr3_aa: CASSSGQGAIYEQYF
cdr3_nt: TGTGCCAGCAGCTCGGGACAGGGGGCTATCTACGAGCAGTACTTC
v_call: TRBV11-1
j_call: TRBJ2-7
clone_size: many
d_call: TRBD1

cdr3_aa: CASRAVVQADIQYF
cdr3_nt: TGTGCCAGCAGAGCCGTGGTCCAAGCGGACATTCAGTACTTC
v_call: TRBV5-5
j_call: TRBJ2-4
clone_size: -
d_call: -

cdr3_aa: CASRESDQPQHF
cdr3_nt: TGTGCCAGCAGAGAGAGTGATCAGCCCCAGCATTTT
v_call: TRBV6-1
j_call: TRBJ1-5
clone_size: many
d_call: -

cdr3_aa: CASRNSGETQYF
cdr3_nt: TGTGCCAGCAGAAACAGCGGTGAGACCCAGTACTTC
v_call: TRBV12-3/TRBV12-4
j_call: TRBJ2-5
clone_size: many
d_call: -

cdr3_aa: CASSWGASGQDTYEQYF
cdr3_nt: TGTGCCAGCAGCTGGGGGGCTTCGGGACAGGACACCTACGAGCAGTACTTC
v_call: TRBV11-3
j_call: TRBJ2-7
clone_size: many
d_call: TRBD1

cdr3_aa: CASRGDTTTNEQFF
cdr3_nt: TGCGCCAGCAGGGGGGACACCACAACAAATGAGCAGTTCTTC
v_call: TRBV5-1
j_call: TRBJ2-1
clone_size: many
d_call: -

cdr3_aa: CASSLVAGSSSYDQYF
cdr3_nt: TGTGCCAGCAGCTTAGTTGCGGGGTCCAGCTCCTACGATCAGTACTTC
v_call: TRBV11-2
j_call: TRBJ2-7
clone_size: once
d_call: -

cdr3_aa: CASSLNRDTYEQYF
cdr3_nt: TGTGCTAGCAGCTTGAACCGGGACACCTACGAGCAGTACTTC
v_call: TRBV7-7
j_call: TRBJ2-7
clone_size: many
d_call: -

cdr3_aa: CSATGGRNTEAFF
cdr3_nt: TGCAGTGCTACAGGGGGCCGGAACACTGAAGCTTTCTTT
v_call: TRBV20-1
j_call: TRBJ1-1
clone_size: -
d_call: TRBD1

cdr3_aa: CASSLGETGERYEQYF
cdr3_nt: TGTGCCAGCAGCTTGGGTGAGACAGGGGAAAGGTACGAGCAGTACTTC
v_call: TRBV5-5
j_call: TRBJ2-7
clone_size: -
d_call: TRBD1

cdr3_aa: CASILVVQGAGELFF
cdr3_nt: TGTGCCAGCATCTTAGTCGTCCAGGGGGCAGGGGAGCTGTTTTTT
v_call: TRBV11-2
j_call: TRBJ2-2
clone_size: -
d_call: TRBD1

cdr3_aa: CASSSKNTGELFF
cdr3_nt: TGTGCCAGCAGTTCAAAGAACACCGGGGAGCTGTTTTTT
v_call: TRBV6-2/TRBV6-3
j_call: TRBJ2-2
clone_size: many
d_call: -

cdr3_aa: CASRASNQPYHEQFF
cdr3_nt: TGTGCCAGCAGGGCAAGCAATCAACCATACCATGAGCAGTTCTTC
v_call: TRBV7-2
j_call: TRBJ2-1
clone_size: many
d_call: -

cdr3_aa: CSAPTPTSGESYEQYF
cdr3_nt: TGCAGTGCCCCTACCCCAACTAGCGGGGAGTCCTACGAGCAGTACTTC
v_call: TRBV20-1
j_call: TRBJ2-7
clone_size: many
d_call: TRBD2

cdr3_aa: CASSPRDKNYGYTF
cdr3_nt: TGTGCCAGCAGCCCCCGGGACAAAAACTATGGCTACACCTTC
v_call: TRBV7-2
j_call: TRBJ1-2
clone_size: -
d_call: -

cdr3_aa: CAWSAGSIGGGQYF
cdr3_nt: TGTGCCTGGAGTGCGGGCTCTATCGGCGGCGGGCAGTACTTC
v_call: TRBV30
j_call: TRBJ2-7
clone_size: many
d_call: -

cdr3_aa: CASIQTGINTIYF
cdr3_nt: TGTGCCAGCATCCAGACAGGTATAAACACCATATATTTT
v_call: TRBV6-1
j_call: TRBJ1-3
clone_size: few
d_call: -

cdr3_aa: CASSSGGTGNTIYF
cdr3_nt: TGCGCCAGCAGCAGCGGGGGCACTGGAAACACCATATATTTT
v_call: TRBV5-1
j_call: TRBJ1-3
clone_size: -
d_call: -

cdr3_aa: CASSGGLKGQPQHF
cdr3_nt: TGTGCCAGCAGTGGGGGACTGAAAGGCCAGCCCCAGCATTTT
v_call: TRBV27
j_call: TRBJ1-5
clone_size: many
d_call: -

cdr3_aa: CATSDSQKGARETQYF
cdr3_nt: TGTGCCACCAGTGATTCACAGAAAGGGGCAAGAGAGACCCAGTACTTC
v_call: TRBV24-1
j_call: TRBJ2-5
clone_size: many
d_call: -

cdr3_aa: CSARDPRQMNTEAFF
cdr3_nt: TGCAGTGCTAGAGACCCGAGGCAGATGAACACTGAAGCTTTCTTT
v_call: TRBV20-1
j_call: TRBJ1-1
clone_size: once
d_call: -

cdr3_aa: CASSSYRVGANVLTF
cdr3_nt: TGTGCCAGCAGCTCCTACAGGGTTGGGGCCAACGTCCTGACTTTC
v_call: TRBV7-9
j_call: TRBJ2-6
clone_size: many
d_call: -

cdr3_aa: CASSLGGYGYTF
cdr3_nt: TGTGCCAGCAGCTTAGGCGGCTATGGCTACACCTTC
v_call: TRBV7-8
j_call: TRBJ1-2
clone_size: hyperexpanded
d_call: -

cdr3_aa: CASSLKQGKETQYF
cdr3_nt: TGTGCCAGCAGCCTCAAACAGGGTAAAGAGACCCAGTACTTC
v_call: TRBV5-4
j_call: TRBJ2-5
clone_size: once
d_call: -

cdr3_aa: CASSQVSSGYTF
cdr3_nt: TGTGCCAGCAGCCAAGTCAGTTCTGGCTACACCTTC
v_call: TRBV3-1
j_call: TRBJ1-2
clone_size: -
d_call: -

cdr3_aa: CSARTLQFDTQYF
cdr3_nt: TGCAGTGCTAGGACCCTACAGTTTGATACGCAGTATTTT
v_call: TRBV20-1
j_call: TRBJ2-3
clone_size: -
d_call: -

cdr3_aa: CASSFSGGNEKLFF
cdr3_nt: TGTGCCAGCAGCTTCTCAGGCGGTAATGAAAAACTGTTTTTT
v_call: TRBV7-9
j_call: TRBJ1-4
clone_size: many
d_call: -

cdr3_aa: CSARDGLEVVSTQYF
cdr3_nt: TGCAGTGCTAGAGATGGACTAGAAGTAGTCAGTACGCAGTATTTT
v_call: TRBV20-1
j_call: TRBJ2-3
clone_size: -
d_call: TRBD2

cdr3_aa: CASREPGRPLYEQYF
cdr3_nt: TGTGCCAGCAGAGAACCGGGACGTCCGCTCTACGAGCAGTACTTC
v_call: TRBV2
j_call: TRBJ2-7
clone_size: few
d_call: -

cdr3_aa: CASNRLTGTNYGYTF
cdr3_nt: TGTGCCAGCAACCGTCTGACAGGAACTAACTATGGCTACACCTTC
v_call: TRBV3-1
j_call: TRBJ1-2
clone_size: -
d_call: -

cdr3_aa: CASSSPGQSYEQYF
cdr3_nt: TGTGCCAGCAGCTCACCGGGACAGTCCTACGAGCAGTACTTC
v_call: TRBV5-8
j_call: TRBJ2-7
clone_size: -
d_call: TRBD1

cdr3_aa: CASSQHENSGNTIYF
cdr3_nt: TGCGCCAGCAGCCAACACGAGAATTCTGGAAACACCATATATTTT
v_call: TRBV4-1
j_call: TRBJ1-3
clone_size: many
d_call: -

cdr3_aa: CASSSGGRPQHF
cdr3_nt: TGTGCCAGCTCATCGGGGGGTAGGCCCCAGCATTTT
v_call: TRBV18
j_call: TRBJ1-5
clone_size: many
d_call: -

cdr3_aa: CAWSGRQPPYEQYF
cdr3_nt: TGTGCCTGGAGTGGACGACAGCCTCCCTACGAGCAGTACTTC
v_call: TRBV30
j_call: TRBJ2-7
clone_size: once
d_call: -

cdr3_aa: CASSPTQEGTEAFF
cdr3_nt: TGTGCCAGCAGCCCTACTCAGGAGGGCACTGAAGCTTTCTTT
v_call: TRBV13
j_call: TRBJ1-1
clone_size: many
d_call: -

cdr3_aa: CASSLSQGNEAFF
cdr3_nt: TGTGCCAGCAGCTTATCCCAGGGTAATGAAGCTTTCTTT
v_call: TRBV7-2
j_call: TRBJ1-1
clone_size: many
d_call: -

cdr3_aa: CASSQGFGREEYEQYF
cdr3_nt: TGTGCCAGCAGCCAAGGGTTCGGGAGGGAAGAATACGAGCAGTACTTC
v_call: TRBV3-1
j_call: TRBJ2-7
clone_size: many
d_call: TRBD2

cdr3_aa: CAIIRERELRGNEQFF
cdr3_nt: TGTGCCATCATAAGAGAGCGGGAGTTGCGGGGCAATGAGCAGTTCTTC
v_call: TRBV6-1
j_call: TRBJ2-1
clone_size: few
d_call: TRBD2

cdr3_aa: CASSFYSYNSPLHF
cdr3_nt: TGTGCCAGCAGCTTTTACTCCTATAATTCACCCCTCCACTTT
v_call: TRBV11-2
j_call: TRBJ1-6
clone_size: many
d_call: -

cdr3_aa: CAISDRGRDYGYTF
cdr3_nt: TGTGCCATCAGTGACAGGGGGCGGGACTATGGCTACACCTTC
v_call: TRBV10-3
j_call: TRBJ1-2
clone_size: many
d_call: TRBD1

cdr3_aa: CATSEVLQGKVEQYF
cdr3_nt: TGTGCCACCAGTGAAGTCCTCCAGGGGAAAGTCGAGCAGTACTTC
v_call: TRBV24-1
j_call: TRBJ2-7
clone_size: few
d_call: -

cdr3_aa: CASSRQGASYEQYF
cdr3_nt: TGTGCCAGCAGCCGACAGGGAGCTTCCTACGAGCAGTACTTC
v_call: TRBV7-3
j_call: TRBJ2-7
clone_size: -
d_call: TRBD1

cdr3_aa: CASRPYTGDEQFF
cdr3_nt: TGTGCCAGCAGACCCTATACAGGGGATGAGCAGTTCTTC
v_call: TRBV7-2
j_call: TRBJ2-1
clone_size: many
d_call: TRBD1